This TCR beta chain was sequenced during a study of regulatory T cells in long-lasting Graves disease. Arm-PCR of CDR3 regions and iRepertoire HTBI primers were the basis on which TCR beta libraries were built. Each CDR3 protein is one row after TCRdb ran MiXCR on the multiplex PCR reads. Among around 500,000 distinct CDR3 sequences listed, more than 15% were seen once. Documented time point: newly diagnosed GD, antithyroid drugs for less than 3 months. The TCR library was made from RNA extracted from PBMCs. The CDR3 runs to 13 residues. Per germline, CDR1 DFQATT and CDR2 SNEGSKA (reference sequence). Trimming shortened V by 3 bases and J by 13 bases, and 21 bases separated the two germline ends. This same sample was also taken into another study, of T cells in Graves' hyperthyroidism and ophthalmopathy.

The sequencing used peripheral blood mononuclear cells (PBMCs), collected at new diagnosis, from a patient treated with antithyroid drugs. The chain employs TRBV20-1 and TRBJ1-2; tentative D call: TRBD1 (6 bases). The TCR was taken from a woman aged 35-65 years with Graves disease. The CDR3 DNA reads TGCAGTGCTAGTAATGACCCGGGGGCCAGTCGCACCTTC. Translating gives CSASNDPGASRTF.